The following is a T cell receptor beta chain sequence with its context. Antigen unknown. The record originates from a study of T cells after yellow fever vaccination. Study in general: Low-cell-number fractions underwent preparation using SMART-Seq v4 Ultra Low Input. Whole-study findings and limits: Researchers noted that a small share of clonotypes showed up in both CD4 and CD8 compartments. A faster peak, day 5 versus 15, was reached by the weaker secondary response. Post-booster samples contained most primary-vaccination clones (more than 95% CD4, approximately 88% CD8).

MiXCR, run by TCRdb on the 5' RACE reads, gives a single entry per CDR3 protein. The top ten clones hold 1.1% of a sample with 250,000 or so distinct CDR3 sequences, around 6.7% of them seen once. The CDR3 loop spans 14 amino acids. V lost 3 bases and J lost 4; bases outside the gene matches: 4. CDR1 is KGHSH, CDR2 LQKENI, per germline. Here the sequenced sample was CD4+ T cells sorted from PBMCs, taken on the day of the yellow fever booster vaccination. The V and J genes are TRBV18 and TRBJ2-5; 8 bases fit TRBD1. The sequence was obtained from a young man who received the YFV17D yellow fever vaccine. The CDR3 DNA sequence: TGTGCCAGCTCACCGCCTGGACAGGGAGAGACCCAGTACTTC. Its protein product is CASSPPGQGETQYF.